This T cell receptor beta chain was recorded in a study of blood T cell repertoires in COVID-19. The germline CDR1 and CDR2 sequences are KGHSH and LQKENI. This CDR3 is 15 amino acids long. J gave up 0 bases and V 8 bases, and 7 bases lay outside the gene matches. Generated by immunoSEQ multiplex PCR, the TCRdb table keeps only in-frame clones and is missing some. The sample records 350,000 to 450,000 clones, more than 70% being singletons. Sequenced sample: peripheral blood. The chain carries TRBV18 and TRBJ1-5, with 7 positions matching TRBD1. The TCR originated in a woman aged 60-75 years with COVID-19, enrolled during active disease. CDR3 sequence: CASAAGQYSNQPQHF. For the CDR3, the DNA is TGTGCCAGCGCGGCGGGACAGTATAGCAATCAGCCCCAGCATTTT.